The rows below give T cell receptor beta chains drawn from one sample of a study of CD8+ T cells in alopecia areata. Using immunoSEQ multiplex PCR, the repertoire was profiled, and TCRdb retains in-frame clones only, with some absent. The sample carries a few hundred thousand clones, approximately 65% recorded once. This sample comprised CD4+ T cells sorted from blood, obtained at approximately week 45, from a patient treated with tofacitinib. These receptors were collected from a human donor with alopecia areata. CDR3s include the opening cysteine and the closing phenylalanine or tryptophan. D genes are given only for firm matches. A row's size may be missing; if present it is once, few, many or a size class.

j_call	d_call	clone_size	v_call	cdr3_nt	cdr3_aa
TRBJ2-6	NA	NA	TRBV5-1	TGCGCCAGCAGCCCACGGGGAGGGGCCAACGTCCTGACTTTC	CASSPRGGANVLTF
TRBJ1-1	NA	NA	TRBV7-9	TGTGCCAGCAGCTTAGAGAGGAACACTGAAGCTTTCTTT	CASSLERNTEAFF
TRBJ2-2	NA	once	TRBV10-2	TGCGCCAGCAGTGATTTAGTCATCGGGGAGCTGTTTTTT	CASSDLVIGELFF
TRBJ2-7	NA	NA	TRBV2	TGTGCCAGCAGCCCTACAGGAGGCGAGCAGTACTTC	CASSPTGGEQYF
TRBJ1-1	TRBD1	NA	TRBV29-1	TGCAGCGTTGTAAACAGGGGAACACTGAATGCTTTCTTT	CSVVNRGTLNAFF
TRBJ2-1	NA	NA	TRBV19	TGTGCCAGTGGAAGACAAGAGCAGTTCTTC	CASGRQEQFF
TRBJ2-2	TRBD1	NA	TRBV5-6	TGTGCCAGCAGCTCGCTGGGACAGGGGGCTTCCGGGGAGCTGTTTTTT	CASSSLGQGASGELFF
TRBJ1-1	NA	NA	TRBV20-1	TGCAGTGCTAGATTGGGCAGTGAAGCTTTCTTT	CSARLGSEAFF
TRBJ2-5	NA	NA	TRBV7-2	TGTGCCAGCAGCTTTCTTGAGACCCAGTACTTC	CASSFLETQYF
TRBJ2-7	TRBD2	few	TRBV5-1	TGCGCCAGCAGCCCGGGGGGGACTACAGCCTACGAGCAGTACTTC	CASSPGGTTAYEQYF
TRBJ1-2	NA	few	TRBV5-1	TGCGCCAGCAGCTTGTTGGATAAGGGTTACGGTGGCTACACCTTC	CASSLLDKGYGGYTF
TRBJ2-3	NA	NA	TRBV9	TGTGCCAGCAGCGTAGCTGCGGGGTATACAGATACGCAGTATTTT	CASSVAAGYTDTQYF
TRBJ2-1	TRBD2	NA	TRBV15	TGTGCCACCAGCAGAGATCACGGCGGGGGGGCTGGTGAGCAGTTCTTC	CATSRDHGGGAGEQFF
TRBJ1-2	NA	NA	TRBV30	TGTGCCTGGAGCAGCGGGACGCTGGCTGGCTACACCTTC	CAWSSGTLAGYTF
TRBJ1-4	NA	few	TRBV29-1	TGCAGCGTTGATATAGGTCAAAATGAAAAACTGTTTTTT	CSVDIGQNEKLFF
TRBJ2-5	NA	once	TRBV29-1	TGCAGCGTGGGAAAGGGAGGAGAGACCCAGTACTTC	CSVGKGGETQYF
TRBJ2-5	TRBD1	NA	TRBV2	TGTGCCAGCAGTTCACAGGGGGCGGGGGAGACCCAGTACTTC	CASSSQGAGETQYF
TRBJ1-6	NA	NA	TRBV25-1	TGTGCCAGCAGTGAATTGGGGGGCGGAAATTCACCCCTCCACTTT	CASSELGGGNSPLHF
TRBJ2-7	NA	NA	TRBV20-1	TGCAGTGCTCACAATTCCTACGAGCAGTACTTC	CSAHNSYEQYF
TRBJ2-1	NA	NA	TRBV29-1	TGCAGCGTGGACAGTCCCAATGAGCAGTTCTTC	CSVDSPNEQFF
TRBJ2-2	NA	NA	TRBV19	TGTGCCAGTAGTACCCCGGGCACTAGCTCACTTAACACCGGGGAGCTGTTTTTT	CASSTPGTSSLNTGELFF
TRBJ2-7	NA	NA	TRBV15	TGTGCCACCAGCAGAGATGCGGCAGGGACTTACGGCGAGCAGTACTTC	CATSRDAAGTYGEQYF
TRBJ1-2	NA	NA	TRBV30	TGTGCCTGGAGTGTAAATATTGGTGATGGCTACACCTTC	CAWSVNIGDGYTF
TRBJ2-7	NA	NA	TRBV10-3	TGTGCCATCAGCACCGAGGGGGAGCAGTACTTC	CAISTEGEQYF
TRBJ2-7	TRBD1	NA	TRBV9	TGTGCCAGCAGCCCGCAGTCCAGGGGGCTGGCTTACGAGCAGTACTTC	CASSPQSRGLAYEQYF
TRBJ2-7	NA	NA	TRBV15	TGTGCCACCAGCTTGTACACGGGACGGCGGAGCTCCTACGAGCAGTACTTC	CATSLYTGRRSSYEQYF
TRBJ2-7	NA	NA	TRBV27	TGTGCCAGCAGCCCGGGTTGGTTGGGCTCCTACGAGCAGTACTTC	CASSPGWLGSYEQYF
TRBJ1-2	TRBD1	NA	TRBV29-1	TGCAGCGTGGCGACAGGGAACTATGGCTACACCTTC	CSVATGNYGYTF
TRBJ1-1	NA	NA	TRBV29-1	TGCAGCGTTGTTAGGGACACTGAAGCTTTCTTT	CSVVRDTEAFF
TRBJ2-1	TRBD2	few	TRBV4-3	TGCGCCAGCAGCCAAGATAGGGGCACGGGGGGCAATGAGCAGTTCTTC	CASSQDRGTGGNEQFF
TRBJ1-1	NA	few	TRBV7-9	TGTGCCAGCAGCTCACGTTGGAGGTCGGACACTGAAGCTTTCTTT	CASSSRWRSDTEAFF
TRBJ1-5	TRBD1	few	TRBV29-1	TGCAGCGTTCGGACAGGCTATAGCAATCAGCCCCAGCATTTT	CSVRTGYSNQPQHF
TRBJ1-5	NA	NA	TRBV29-1	TGCAGCGTTTCGGGGCAGAGCAATCAGCCCCAGCATTTT	CSVSGQSNQPQHF
TRBJ2-7	TRBD1	NA	TRBV27	TGTGCCAGCAGTCCCGGGACAGGGAAATACGAGCAGTACTTC	CASSPGTGKYEQYF
TRBJ1-6	NA	few	TRBV23-1	TGCGCCAGCAGTCTTCCGCTCGGACGAAAGCGGGGAGGCCCACCCCTCCACTTT	CASSLPLGRKRGGPPLHF
TRBJ2-2	NA	NA	TRBV10-1	TGCGCCAGCAGGGACGGGAACACCGGGGAGCTGTTTTTT	CASRDGNTGELFF